At least ten counts were recorded for the clone carrying this TCR beta chain. Its antigen is undetermined. The sample is drawn from a study of human T cells and chemical hapten exposure. Looking at the study overall: Alopecia areata, totalis or universalis was found in mostly female patients. Study results and limitations: Relative to controls, expanded TCRs formed significantly more large CDR3 similarity clusters.

V lost 6 bases and J lost 2; bases outside the gene matches: 11. This CDR3 contains 16 residues. Germline CDR1 MNHEY, CDR2 SMNVEV (reference sequence). TCRdb reprocessed the RACE reads via MiXCR and lists one record per CDR3 protein. This sample yields a few hundred thousand distinct CDR3 sequences, of which around 5.5% are seen a single time; about 7.7% belongs to the top ten. Time point specified: pre-sensitization, week 0. The treatment: therapeutic diphenylcyclopropenone sensitization with weekly scalp DPC. The study drew its donors from alopecia patients who were 18 to 70 years old and suitable for DPC.

The sequence derives from a woman between 18 and 29 years old with alopecia areata. Some clones in this sample may be carry-over from other donors' samples. Source: whole blood, taken in connection with sensitization to the hapten diphenylcyclopropenone (DPC). V is TRBV27 and J is TRBJ2-3; 7 positions match TRBD1. The CDR3 region is CASSKRGQPTTDTQYF. The CDR3 DNA is TGTGCCAGCAGCAAAAGGGGACAGCCAACCACAGATACGCAGTATTTT.